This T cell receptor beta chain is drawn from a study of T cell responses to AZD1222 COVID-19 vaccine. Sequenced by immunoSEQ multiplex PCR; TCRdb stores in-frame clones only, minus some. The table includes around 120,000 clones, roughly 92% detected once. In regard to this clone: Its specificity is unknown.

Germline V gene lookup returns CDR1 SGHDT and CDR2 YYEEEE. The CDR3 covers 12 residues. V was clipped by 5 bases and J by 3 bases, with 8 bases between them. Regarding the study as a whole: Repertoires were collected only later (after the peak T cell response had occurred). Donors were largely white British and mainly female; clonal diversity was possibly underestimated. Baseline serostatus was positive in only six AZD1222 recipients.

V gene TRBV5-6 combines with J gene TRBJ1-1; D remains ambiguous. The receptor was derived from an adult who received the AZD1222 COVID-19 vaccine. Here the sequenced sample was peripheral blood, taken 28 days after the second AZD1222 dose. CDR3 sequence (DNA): TGTGCCAGCAGATCGCACTACACTGAAGCTTTCTTT. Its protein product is CASRSHYTEAFF.